This T cell receptor beta chain was documented in a study of regulatory T cells in long-lasting Graves disease. The wider study: To qualify as persistent, Graves' disease required over 5 years of antithyroid drugs with positive TSH receptor antibodies.

Germline trimming cut 4 bases from V and 6 bases from J; bases unmatched to any gene: 3. The CDR3 is 13 amino acids. Germline-derived CDR1 and CDR2 are MNHNS and SASEGT. General study findings and limits: Small sample size may have lowered accuracy. The work looked only at peripheral blood and did not look at thyroid tissue.

Investigators prepared the TCR beta libraries by applying iRepertoire HTBI primers and Arm-PCR of CDR3 regions. TCRdb re-derived calls from the multiplex PCR reads in MiXCR, one entry per CDR3 protein. The sample contains hundreds of thousands of distinct CDR3 sequences, 30% of which appear only once. The table lists this clonotype with many counts. What it recognizes is unknown. Noted time point: persistent/refractory GD, antithyroid drugs over 5 years with positive TRAb. PBMC RNA was the source of the TCR library. Sequenced material: peripheral blood mononuclear cells (PBMCs), taken when the disease was refractory, from a patient treated with antithyroid drugs. The V gene is TRBV6-1, the J gene TRBJ1-5; 7 bases line up with TRBD1. This TCR was recovered from a female donor with Graves disease. The CDR3 is CASSGQGTQPQHF. DNA of the CDR3: TGTGCCAGCAGTGGACAGGGAACTCAGCCCCAGCATTTT.